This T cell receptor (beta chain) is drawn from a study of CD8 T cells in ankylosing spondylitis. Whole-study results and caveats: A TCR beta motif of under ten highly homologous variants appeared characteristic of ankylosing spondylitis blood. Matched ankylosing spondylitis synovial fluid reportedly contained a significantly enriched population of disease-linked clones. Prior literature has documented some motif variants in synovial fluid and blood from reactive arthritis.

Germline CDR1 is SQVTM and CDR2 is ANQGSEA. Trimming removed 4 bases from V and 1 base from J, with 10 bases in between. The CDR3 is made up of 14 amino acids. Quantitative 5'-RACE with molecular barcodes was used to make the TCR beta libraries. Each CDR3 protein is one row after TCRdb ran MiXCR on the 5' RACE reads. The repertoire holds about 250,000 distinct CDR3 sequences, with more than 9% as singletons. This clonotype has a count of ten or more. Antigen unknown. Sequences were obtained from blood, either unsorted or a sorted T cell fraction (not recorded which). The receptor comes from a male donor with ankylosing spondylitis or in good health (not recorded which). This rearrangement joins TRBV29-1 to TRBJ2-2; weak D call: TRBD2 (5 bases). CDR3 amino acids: CSVVDGMNTGELFF. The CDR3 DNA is TGCAGCGTTGTGGACGGGATGAACACCGGGGAGCTGTTTTTT.